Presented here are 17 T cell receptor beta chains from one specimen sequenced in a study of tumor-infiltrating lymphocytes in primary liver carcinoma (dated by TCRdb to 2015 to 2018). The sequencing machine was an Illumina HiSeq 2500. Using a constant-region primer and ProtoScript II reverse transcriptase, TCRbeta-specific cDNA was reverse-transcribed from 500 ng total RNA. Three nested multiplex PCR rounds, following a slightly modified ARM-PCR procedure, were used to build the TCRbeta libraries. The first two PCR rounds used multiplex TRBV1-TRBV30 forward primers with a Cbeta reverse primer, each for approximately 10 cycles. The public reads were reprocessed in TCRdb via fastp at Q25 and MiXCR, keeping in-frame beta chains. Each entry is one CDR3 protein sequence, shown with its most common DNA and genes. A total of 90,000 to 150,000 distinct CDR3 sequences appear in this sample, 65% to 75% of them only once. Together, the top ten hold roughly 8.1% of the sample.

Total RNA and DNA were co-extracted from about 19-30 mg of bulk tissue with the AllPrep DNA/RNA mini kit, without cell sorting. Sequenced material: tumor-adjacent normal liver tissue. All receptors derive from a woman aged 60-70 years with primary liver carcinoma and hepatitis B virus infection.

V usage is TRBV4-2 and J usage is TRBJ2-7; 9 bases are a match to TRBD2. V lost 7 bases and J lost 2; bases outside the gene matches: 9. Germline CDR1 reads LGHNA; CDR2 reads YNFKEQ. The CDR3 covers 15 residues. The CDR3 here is CASNLGLARAYEQYF. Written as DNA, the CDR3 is TGTGCCAGCAACCTTGGACTAGCGAGAGCCTACGAGCAGTACTTC.

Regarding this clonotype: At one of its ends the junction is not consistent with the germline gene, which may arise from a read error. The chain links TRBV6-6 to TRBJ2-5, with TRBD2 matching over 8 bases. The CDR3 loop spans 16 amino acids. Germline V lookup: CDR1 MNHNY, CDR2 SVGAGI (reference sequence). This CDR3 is CASRPGLGGGKETLYF. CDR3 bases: TGTGCCAGCAGACCCGGTCTCGGGGGGGGGAAAGAGACCCTGTACTTC.

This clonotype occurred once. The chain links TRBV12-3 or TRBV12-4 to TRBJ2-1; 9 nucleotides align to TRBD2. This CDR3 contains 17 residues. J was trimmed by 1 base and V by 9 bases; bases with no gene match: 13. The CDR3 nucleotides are TGTGCCAGTAGTGGGACTAGCTGGAGCAGTTCCTACAATGAGCAGTTCTTC. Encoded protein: CASSGTSWSSSYNEQFF.

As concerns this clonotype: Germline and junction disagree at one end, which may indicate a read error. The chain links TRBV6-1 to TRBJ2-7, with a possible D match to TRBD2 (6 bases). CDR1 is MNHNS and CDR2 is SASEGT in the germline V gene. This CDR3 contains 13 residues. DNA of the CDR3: TGTGCCTGCAGTGAAGGGGAGGAGTACGAACAGTACTTC. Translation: CACSEGEEYEQYF.

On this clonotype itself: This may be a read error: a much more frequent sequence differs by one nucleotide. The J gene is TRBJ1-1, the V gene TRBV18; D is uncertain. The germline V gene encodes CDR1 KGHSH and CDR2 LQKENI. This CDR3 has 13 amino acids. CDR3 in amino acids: CSSSREENTEAFF. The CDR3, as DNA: TGTTCCAGCTCACGGGAAGAGAACACTGAAGCTTTCTTT.

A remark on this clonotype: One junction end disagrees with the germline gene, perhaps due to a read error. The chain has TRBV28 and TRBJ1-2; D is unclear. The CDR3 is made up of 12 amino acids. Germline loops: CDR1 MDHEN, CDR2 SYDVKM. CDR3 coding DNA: TGTGCTAGCAGATTGGACGTTTATGGCAACACCTTC. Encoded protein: CASRLDVYGNTF.

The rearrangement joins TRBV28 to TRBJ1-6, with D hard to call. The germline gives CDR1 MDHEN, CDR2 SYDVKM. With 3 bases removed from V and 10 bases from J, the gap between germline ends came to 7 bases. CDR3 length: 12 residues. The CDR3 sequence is CASSFQDSPLHF. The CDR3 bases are TGTGCCAGCAGTTTCCAGGACTCACCCCTCCACTTT.

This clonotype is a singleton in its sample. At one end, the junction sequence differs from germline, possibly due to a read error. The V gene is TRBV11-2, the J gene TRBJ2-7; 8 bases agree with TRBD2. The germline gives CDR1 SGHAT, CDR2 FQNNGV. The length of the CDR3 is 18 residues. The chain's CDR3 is CVSSLDWVSLAGPYEHYF. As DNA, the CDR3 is TGTGTCAGCAGCTTAGATTGGGTCAGTCTAGCGGGTCCCTATGAGCATTACTTC.

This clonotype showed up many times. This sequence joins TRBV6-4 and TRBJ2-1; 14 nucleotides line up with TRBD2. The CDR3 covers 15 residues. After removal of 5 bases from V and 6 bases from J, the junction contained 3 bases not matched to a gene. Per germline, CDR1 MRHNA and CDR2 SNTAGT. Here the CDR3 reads CASSNGTSGSNEQFF. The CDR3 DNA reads TGTGCCAGCAGTAACGGGACTAGCGGGAGCAATGAGCAGTTCTTC.

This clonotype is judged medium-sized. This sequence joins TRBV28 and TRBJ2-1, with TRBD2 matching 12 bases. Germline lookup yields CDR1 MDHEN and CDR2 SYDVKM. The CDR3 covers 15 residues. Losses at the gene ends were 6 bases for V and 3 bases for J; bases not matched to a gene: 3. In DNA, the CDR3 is TGTGCCAGCAGCTTACTAGCGGGAGGCTACAATGAGCAGTTCTTC. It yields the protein CASSLLAGGYNEQFF.

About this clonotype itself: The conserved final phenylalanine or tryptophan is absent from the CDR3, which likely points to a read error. The CDR3 nucleotides read TGTGCCAGCGCTCCCTGGACTAGCGGGCAATCCTACAGTGAGCAGTTCATC. As protein: CASAPWTSGQSYSEQFI. The chain has TRBV12-3 or TRBV12-4 and TRBJ2-1; 11 nucleotides line up with TRBD2. The CDR3 is made up of 17 amino acids.

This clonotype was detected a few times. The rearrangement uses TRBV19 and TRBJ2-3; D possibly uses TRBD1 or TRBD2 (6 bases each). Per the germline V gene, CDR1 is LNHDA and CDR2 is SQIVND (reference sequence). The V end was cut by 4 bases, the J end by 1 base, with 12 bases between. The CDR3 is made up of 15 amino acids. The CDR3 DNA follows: TGTGCCAGTAGTAATCGGGGGCATGGCACAGATACGCAGTATTTT. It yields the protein CASSNRGHGTDTQYF.

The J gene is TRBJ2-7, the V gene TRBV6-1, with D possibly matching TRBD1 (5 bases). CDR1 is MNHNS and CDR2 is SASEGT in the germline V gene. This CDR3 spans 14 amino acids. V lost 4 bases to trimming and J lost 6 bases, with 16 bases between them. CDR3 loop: CASSGDVTRGEQYF. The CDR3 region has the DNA TGTGCCAGCAGTGGCGACGTGACAAGGGGCGAGCAGTACTTC.

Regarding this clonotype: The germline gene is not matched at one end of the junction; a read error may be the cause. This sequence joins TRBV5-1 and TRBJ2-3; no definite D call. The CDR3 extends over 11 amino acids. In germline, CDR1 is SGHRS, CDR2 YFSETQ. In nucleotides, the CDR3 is TGCGCCAGCGGCTTAGGAGATACGCAGTATTTT. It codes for CASGLGDTQYF. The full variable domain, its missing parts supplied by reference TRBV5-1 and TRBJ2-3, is KAGVTQTPRYLIKTRGQQVTLSCSPISGHRSVSWYQQTPGQGLQFLFEYFSETQRNKGNFPGRFSGRQFSNSRSEMNVSTLELGDSALYLCASGLGDTQYFGPGTRLTVL.

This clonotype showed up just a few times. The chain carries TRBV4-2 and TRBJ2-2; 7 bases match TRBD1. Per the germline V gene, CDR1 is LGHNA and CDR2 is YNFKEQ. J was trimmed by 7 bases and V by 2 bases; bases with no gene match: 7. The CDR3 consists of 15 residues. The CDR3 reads CASSQSRHRGGELFF. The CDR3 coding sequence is TGTGCCAGCAGCCAAAGCCGGCACAGGGGCGGGGAGCTGTTTTTT.

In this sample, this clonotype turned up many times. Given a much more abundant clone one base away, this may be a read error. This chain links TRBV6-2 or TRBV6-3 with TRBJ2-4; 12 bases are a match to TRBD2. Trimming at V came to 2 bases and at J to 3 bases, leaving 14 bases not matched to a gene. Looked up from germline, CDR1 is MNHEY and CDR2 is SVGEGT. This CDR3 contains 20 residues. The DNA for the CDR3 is TGTGCCAGCAGTTACCTCACACTAGCGGGAGGACCAGCCTTCAAAAACATTCAGTACTTC. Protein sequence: CASSYLTLAGGPAFKNIQYF.

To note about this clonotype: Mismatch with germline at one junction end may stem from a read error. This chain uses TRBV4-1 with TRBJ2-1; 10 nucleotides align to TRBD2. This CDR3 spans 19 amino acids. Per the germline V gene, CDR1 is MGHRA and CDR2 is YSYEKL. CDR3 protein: CAGSQGRASGSASYNKQFF. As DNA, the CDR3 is TGCGCCGGCAGCCAAGGAAGGGCTAGCGGGAGTGCGTCCTACAATAAGCAGTTCTTC.